This TCR beta chain was recovered during a study of blood T cells in healthy people across ages (dated by TCRdb to the mid-2010s). Regarding the study in general: Template switching captured roughly one uniquely barcoded TCR beta cDNA molecule per two T cells in model experiments. Donors were grouped into four age groups: young (average roughly 15 years), middle-aged (over 35), aged (over 55) and long-lived (approximately 78). Two additional independent replicas of 1 million unique cDNA reads from the same blood draw were analyzed for two donors (one aged 18 to 30 and one aged 80 or older). Age-related changes in TCR beta repertoire diversity were measured in the study by deep sequencing normalized with unique cDNA molecular identifiers. General findings and caveats noted by the study authors: Since profiling was done on bulk unsorted PBMCs, naive and antigen-experienced compartments could not be conclusively compared. A strong correlation was found between observed TCR beta diversity and the percentage of naive T cells measured by flow cytometry. As age increased, observed TCR beta diversity per million T cells dropped in a roughly linear way, and a significant reduction was already evident by age about 40. Compared with the aged group, more naive CD4+ T cells, fewer expanded clones and increased TCR diversity were shown by the long-lived group, suggesting age selection. Estimates of total diversity from one million sequenced T cells were regarded as lower bounds and underestimates. The CMV infection status of donors was not known, potentially confounding age-related changes in expanded clonotypes.

A note on this clonotype: Its target antigen remains unknown. Nothing much larger sits one base from this clone, and base qualities are not available.

CDR3 length: 15 amino acids, cysteine to phenylalanine. This entry keeps only the CDR3 DNA: 45 bases, framed from base 1. Trimming removed 4 bases from V and 5 bases from J, leaving 14 bases between the germline ends. As encoded in the germline V gene, CDR1 is SGHTA while CDR2 is FQGNSA. The donors were some 36 Caucasian individuals from Russia, aged roughly 6 to 90 years, who were systemically healthy. Each donor gave ten milliliters of peripheral blood, collected into EDTA-treated Vacutainer tubes. Ficoll-Paque density-gradient centrifugation was used to isolate PBMCs, with at least 6 million per sample. Total RNA, at least 6 micrograms per sample, was extracted from PBMCs with Trizol reagent. Naive CD45RAhigh/CD27high T cell percentages were measured by flow cytometry on a PBMC aliquot from every donor. Libraries were built with 5' RACE. Sequenced on an Illumina HiSeq 2500. A second PCR of about 7 to 12 cycles was performed with a sample-barcoded 5' primer and a J-beta primer mix. A template-switch 5' adaptor carrying 12 random nucleotides introduced a unique molecular identifier onto each TCR beta cDNA molecule. Each sample yielded at least 3 million CDR3-containing paired-end reads. First-strand cDNA synthesis was performed from all RNA using the Mint cDNA synthesis kit, with priming by a TRBC-specific oligonucleotide. Following uracil-DNA glycosylase treatment, a first 18-cycle PCR with universal primers M1SS and BC2_uni_R was performed on all cDNA. Processing in the source paper ran as follows. For normalization, 1 million high-quality reads were randomly selected from each sample, with every read carrying a distinct molecular identifier. Instead of being binned into consensus sequences, reads with shared molecular identifiers were discarded. MiTCR, with a Q25 quality threshold and the strictest error-elimination algorithm, was used for CDR3 identification, clonotype clustering and error correction. Lower-bound total TCR beta diversity was estimated with a nonparametric unseen species model using Euler transformation. TCRdb redid the processing of the public reads, applying fastp at Q25 and MiXCR, and retained in-frame beta chains. Rows with a matching CDR3 protein are joined into one entry that keeps the most common DNA and genes. V and J calls and clone size were set by TCRdb, not the authors. In all, the sample holds 900,000 to 950,000 distinct CDR3 sequences, and 25% to 30% of those were seen once. The ten top clones hold about 9.4% of the sample.

The data also belong to a second study, concerning T cells of mothers and their children. As noted in the second study: Donors were nine systemically healthy Caucasian individuals: three mothers and their six children. cDNA synthesis used all of the extracted RNA, with roughly 1.5 ug of RNA in each 15 ul reaction. In the second PCR, sample barcodes and 2-4 random nucleotides were introduced via the M1S primer. More than 9 million TCR beta CDR3 reads were obtained from each mother, and some 3.3 million reads were obtained from each child. Thymic selection similarly shapes TCR recombination output in related and unrelated pairs, with minor effect from inherited differences. Related mother-child pairs always showed normalized repertoire overlap that was slightly higher than in unrelated mother-child pairs, though the difference was never significant. No persistent microchimeric T cell clones were detected, at a sensitivity of roughly 100 clones per million clonotypes. The study used deep NGS to compare TCR beta repertoires of mothers and children, seeking features distinguishing related mother-child pairs from unrelated individuals. On average, the children were roughly 10 +/- 4 years old, while the mothers were about 40 +/- 4 years old. After adapter ligation with NEBNext reagents, the libraries were sequenced on Illumina HiSeq 2000 with 100+100 nt paired-end reads. To prevent cross-contamination, the mother and child libraries were prepared a month apart and were sequenced in separate runs. For each donor, between roughly 450,000 and 2,100,000 distinct TCR beta clonotypes were identified. Naive TCR beta clonotypes were estimated from low-frequency clonotypes matched to each donor's FACS-determined naive share, without sorting.

The sequence derives from a woman in her forties in good health. The material sequenced was blood. Recombination joined TRBV7-2 with TRBJ1-4; the D gene cannot be resolved reliably. CDR3 loop: CASSSWLQTNEKLFF. The bases read TGTGCCAGCAGCTCCTGGCTACAGACCAATGAAAAACTGTTTTTT.